This is a list of T cell receptor beta chains from one sample in a study of CD8+ T cells in alopecia areata. The data were produced by immunoSEQ multiplex PCR, yet TCRdb's version contains in-frame clones alone and is incomplete. The table shows over 120,000 clones, with roughly 61% occurring only once. The sample here was CD4+ T cells sorted from blood, taken at week 0. Every receptor here comes from a human donor with alopecia areata. Both conserved end residues are part of each CDR3.

V gene	J gene	CDR3 protein
TRBV29-1	TRBJ2-1	CSVSGPQGLAGGYNEQFF
TRBV7-2	TRBJ2-3	CASSSAGQVLTDTQYF
TRBV5-4	TRBJ2-3	CASSQGSDTQYF
TRBV7-8	TRBJ2-5	CASSLRRGAETQYF
TRBV4-1	TRBJ1-2	CASSPDSSRNYGYTF
TRBV29-1	TRBJ2-3	CSVDQDRGTDTQYF
TRBV18	TRBJ1-1	CASSPDLNTEAFF
TRBV5-6	TRBJ2-1	CASSLRTFDEQFF
TRBV5-6	TRBJ1-2	CASSAGQGTGYGYTF
TRBV29-1	TRBJ1-1	CSVNRGGTEAFF
TRBV12-5	TRBJ1-5	CASGLEAGQPQHF
TRBV10-3	TRBJ2-3	CAIQGTTFTDTQYF
TRBV5-1	TRBJ2-7	CASSFGGQFYSYEQYF
TRBV4-1	TRBJ1-5	CASSQDRIARSNQPQHF
TRBV9	TRBJ2-3	CASSLHSGGGTDTQYF
TRBV5-1	TRBJ2-5	CASSMSGEKTQYF
TRBV29-1	TRBJ1-1	CSVARGPGTEAFF
TRBV5-1	TRBJ2-1	CASSFSLKDEQFF
TRBV7-2	TRBJ2-5	CASSLGAGPQETQYF
TRBV6-6	TRBJ1-5	CASSPIYSNQPQHF
TRBV7-9	TRBJ2-7	CASSLGQGGSEQYF
TRBV10-1	TRBJ2-3	CASSEGLPGGTQYF
TRBV9	TRBJ2-7	CASSARDYSSYEQYF
TRBV11-3	TRBJ1-4	CASSSGQVNEKLFF
TRBV6-1	TRBJ2-1	CASSEGLASYPFF
TRBV30	TRBJ2-7	CAWSTTGNEQYF
TRBV15	TRBJ2-3	CATSREFAQYF
TRBV5-1	TRBJ2-1	CASSLVSGVAYNEQFF
TRBV2	TRBJ2-3	CASTLADTQYF
TRBV4-2	TRBJ1-2	CASSPDRDRGHTF
TRBV6-5	TRBJ2-4	CASSYGQGGNIQYF
TRBV7-2	TRBJ2-5	CASRAGQETQYF
TRBV5-4	TRBJ1-6	CASSPGRVVNSPLHF
TRBV4-3	TRBJ2-2	CASSRVSGGWNTGELFF
TRBV11-2	TRBJ2-7	CASSIDRGSYEQYF
TRBV5-1	TRBJ2-3	CASSRRPADSTDTQYF
TRBV2	TRBJ2-5	CASNWADQETQYF
TRBV6-5	TRBJ2-3	CASSYATADTQYF
TRBV29-1	TRBJ1-3	CSVSAGNTIYF
TRBV29-1	TRBJ2-5	CSANRAGVETQYF